Below, 2 T cell receptor beta chains from the same sample are listed, as sequenced in a study of T cell responses to AZD1222 COVID-19 vaccine. Produced via immunoSEQ multiplex PCR; TCRdb's table is partial and in-frame only. The data contain 95,000 to 120,000 clones, about 92% of them singletons. This specimen consisted of peripheral blood, obtained on day 0 of MenACWY control vaccination. These receptors all stem from an adult in good health.

The V gene is TRBV5-1, the J gene TRBJ2-1; TRBD2 matches at 8 bases. The junction had 6 bases not matched to a gene; V was cut back by 3 bases and J by 7 bases. This CDR3 has 14 residues. Germline CDR1 and CDR2: SGHRS and YFSETQ. The CDR3 region has the DNA TGCGCCAGCAGCTCCCTCTCGGGGGGGAATGAGCAGTTCTTC. Residues: CASSSLSGGNEQFF.

Turning to this clone: A junction boundary mismatches the germline segment, possibly from a read error. The chain couples TRBV7-7 to TRBJ2-5, with 10 bases lining up with TRBD1. CDR3 size: 16 residues. In germline, CDR1 is SSHAT, CDR2 FNYEAQ (reference sequence). The DNA of the CDR3 is TGTGCTAGCAGCTTAGCCCCGGGACAGGGGCTTCAGACCCAGTACTTC. Translating it yields CASSLAPGQGLQTQYF.